A single sample gave rise to the 25 T cell receptor beta chains below, sequenced in a study of blood T cell repertoires in COVID-19. TCRdb keeps only in-frame clones here, not all; method: immunoSEQ multiplex PCR. The sample contains hundreds of thousands of clones, 85% to 90% of which appear only once. The source material was PBMCs or T cells enriched from blood (not recorded which). The receptors originated from a man in his thirties or forties who had recovered from COVID-19.

The chain carries TRBV18 and TRBJ2-2, with 8 bases identical to TRBD1. Trimming at V came to 4 bases and at J to 1 base, leaving 11 bases not matched to a gene. Germline CDR1 reads KGHSH; CDR2 reads LQKENI. This CDR3 comprises 18 residues. The CDR3 bases are TGTGCCAGCTCACTACTGCAGGGGGCCCTTCTGAACACCGGGGAGCTGTTTTTT. The encoded protein is CASSLLQGALLNTGELFF.

V is TRBV28 and J is TRBJ1-5; no clear D gene. V lost 5 bases to trimming and J lost 5 bases, with 7 bases between them. The length of the CDR3 is 12 residues. Per the germline V gene, CDR1 is MDHEN and CDR2 is SYDVKM. The DNA for the CDR3 is TGTGCCAGCAGTCCTCGGGATCAGCCCCAGCATTTT. Translated: CASSPRDQPQHF.

The CDR3 nucleotides read TGTGCCAGCAGCCATCTACCCACAGGGGGCTATTATGGCTACACCTTC. Amino acid sequence: CASSHLPTGGYYGYTF. The chain joins TRBV3-1 (or the pseudogene TRBV3-2) to TRBJ1-2, with TRBD1 matching 9 bases. V was clipped by 3 bases and J by 5 bases; unmatched bases: 10. Germline V gives CDR1 LGHDT, CDR2 YNNKEL (reference sequence). CDR3 size: 16 residues.

The chain employs TRBV6-2 or TRBV6-3 and TRBJ2-7; D is uncertain. The CDR3 spans 12 residues. Trimming shortened V by 5 bases and J by 0 bases, and 5 bases separated the two germline ends. The germline CDR1 and CDR2 sequences are MNHEY and SVGEGT. The CDR3 loop is CASSKSSYEQYF. The CDR3 DNA sequence: TGTGCCAGCAGTAAGAGCTCCTACGAGCAGTACTTC.

The chain has TRBV6-5 and TRBJ1-5, with TRBD1 matching over 10 bases. The CDR3 extends over 14 amino acids. The ends lost 6 bases at V and 7 bases at J; junction bases unmatched: 6. Germline CDR1 MNHEY, CDR2 SVGAGI. The CDR3 bases are TGTGCCAGCAGCTGGACAGGGGGTTTGCAGCCCCAGCATTTT. Its translation is CASSWTGGLQPQHF.

The chain carries TRBV19 and TRBJ2-7; 9 bases line up with TRBD2. J was trimmed by 3 bases and V by 3 bases; bases with no gene match: 6. CDR1 is LNHDA and CDR2 is SQIVND in the germline V gene (reference sequence). The CDR3 contains 15 residues. CDR3 DNA: TGTGCCAGTAGTATTGTCCTAGCGGGAATCTACGAGCAGTACTTC. Protein: CASSIVLAGIYEQYF. The full variable domain, rest sourced from reference TRBV19 and TRBJ2-7, is DGGITQSPKYLFRKEGQNVTLSCEQNLNHDAMYWYRQDPGQGLRLIYYSQIVNDFQKGDIAEGYSVSREKKESFPLTVTSAQKNPTAFYLCASSIVLAGIYEQYFGPGTRLTVT.

In its sample, this clone was seen once. This CDR3 reads CATQTGLNEKLFF. The CDR3 DNA follows: TGTGCCACTCAGACAGGGCTTAATGAAAAACTGTTTTTT. The chain employs TRBV28 and TRBJ1-4; 7 nucleotides agree with TRBD1. Germline-derived CDR1 and CDR2 are MDHEN and SYDVKM. Losses at the gene ends were 10 bases for V and 4 bases for J; bases not matched to a gene: 6. The CDR3 covers 13 residues.

The chain employs TRBV30 and TRBJ1-5, with D possibly TRBD1 on 5 matching bases. This CDR3 contains 14 residues. V was shortened by 3 bases and J by 3 bases, with 12 bases between the two germline ends. Per germline, CDR1 GTSNPN and CDR2 SVGIG (reference sequence). As DNA, the CDR3 is TGTGCCTGGAGGGGCGACAGCTACAATCAGCCCCAGCATTTT. Translating gives CAWRGDSYNQPQHF.

The chain links TRBV4-1 to TRBJ1-3; 7 nucleotides match TRBD1. The V and J ends lost 4 bases and 4 bases, in that order; junction bases with no gene match: 4. The germline gives CDR1 MGHRA, CDR2 YSYEKL. The CDR3 covers 14 residues. This CDR3 is CASSLYRGGNTIYF. The CDR3 nucleotides read TGCGCCAGCAGCCTGTACAGGGGCGGAAACACCATATATTTT.

The chain is built from TRBV20-1 and TRBJ1-2; D is perhaps TRBD1 (5 bases). The V gene's germline CDR1 is DFQATT and CDR2 SNEGSKA (reference sequence). CDR3 length: 15 residues. V was trimmed by 3 bases and J by 4 bases, leaving 18 bases between them. This chain's CDR3 is CSASGVGLVGYGYTF. CDR3 in DNA: TGCAGTGCTAGTGGGGTGGGGCTTGTTGGCTATGGCTACACCTTC.

The DNA for the CDR3 is TGTGCCAGCAGCCCTCCCAGTGGACACTCGAACACCGGGGAGCTGTTTTTT. Translated, it gives CASSPPSGHSNTGELFF. This chain joins TRBV6-2 or TRBV6-3 and TRBJ2-2; possible D gene TRBD1, 5 bases. V was pared by 6 bases and J by 0 bases, with 17 bases between. Germline V gene lookup returns CDR1 MNHEY and CDR2 SVGEGT. The CDR3 contains 17 residues.

The chain combines TRBV2 with TRBJ1-2; the match to TRBD1 covers 10 bases. The germline V gene has CDR1 SNHLY and CDR2 FYNNEI. The V segment lost 7 bases and the J segment 4 bases; nucleotides outside the gene matches: 12. This CDR3 contains 16 residues. CDR3 sequence (DNA): TGTGCCAGCACTCCCGAGCGGACAGGGGGTTTCTATGGCTACACCTTC. This translates into CASTPERTGGFYGYTF.

The chain couples TRBV18 to TRBJ2-1; unclear D gene. The CDR3 extends over 17 amino acids. V was trimmed by 3 bases and J by 5 bases, leaving 20 bases between them. CDR1 is KGHSH and CDR2 is LQKENI in the germline V gene. This CDR3 reads CASSPLALTLQDNEQFF. As DNA, the CDR3 is TGTGCCAGCTCACCGCTTGCCCTCACTCTTCAAGACAATGAGCAGTTCTTC.

The chain recombines TRBV28 with TRBJ2-7; maybe TRBD1 (6 bases). Germline assignment: CDR1 MDHEN and CDR2 SYDVKM. The CDR3 totals 14 residues. Trimming removed 8 bases at V and 0 bases at J, with 14 bases between. The CDR3 loop reads CASGLTGSSYEQYF. The CDR3 nucleotides are TGTGCCAGCGGCTTGACAGGTAGCTCCTACGAGCAGTACTTC.

The rearrangement joins TRBV7-2 to TRBJ2-3; possible D gene TRBD1, 5 bases. Germline V lookup: CDR1 SGHTA, CDR2 FQGNSA. The length of the CDR3 is 17 residues. V was trimmed by 2 bases and J by 0 bases, leaving 15 bases between them. CDR3 region: CASSLRTWAPSTDTQYF. CDR3 sequence (DNA): TGTGCCAGCAGCTTACGGACATGGGCCCCTAGCACAGATACGCAGTATTTT. Filled out from reference TRBV7-2 and TRBJ2-3, the complete variable domain reads GAGVSQSPSNKVTEKGKDVELRCDPISGHTALYWYRQSLGQGLEFLIYFQGNSAPDKSGLPSDRFSAERTGGSVSTLTIQRTQQEDSAVYLCASSLRTWAPSTDTQYFGPGTRLTVL.

The chain combines TRBV6-5 with TRBJ1-6; tentatively, D is TRBD1 (5 bases). This CDR3 region has 14 residues. The germline V and J ends were trimmed by 7 bases and 10 bases, with 17 bases remaining between them. The V gene's germline CDR1 is MNHEY and CDR2 SVGAGI. DNA of the CDR3: TGTGCCAGCAAAGTAGGTGGTCGGGGGTCACCCCTCCACTTT. This gives the protein CASKVGGRGSPLHF.

A word on this clone: In the same sample, other DNA sequences code for this CDR3. CDR3 in amino acids: CASSPTVNTEAFF. CDR3 nucleotides: TGTGCCAGCTCACCAACGGTAAACACTGAAGCTTTCTTT. This rearrangement joins TRBV18 to TRBJ1-1; D is ambiguous. V was cut by 2 bases and J by 2 bases, with 6 bases left in between. CDR1 and CDR2 from the germline V gene are KGHSH and LQKENI. The CDR3 has 13 amino acids.

V gene TRBV7-2 combines with J gene TRBJ2-7, with TRBD2 matching over 7 bases. The CDR3 has 16 residues. Losses at the gene ends were 1 base for V and 2 bases for J; bases not matched to a gene: 8. CDR1 and CDR2 from the germline V gene are SGHTA and FQGNSA. The CDR3 spells CASSLDAAGVPYEQYF. CDR3 bases: TGTGCCAGCAGCTTAGATGCCGCGGGAGTGCCCTACGAGCAGTACTTC.

The chain couples TRBV5-1 to TRBJ1-2; 7 positions match TRBD1. The CDR3 has 15 amino acids. Trimming took 0 bases from V and 8 from J; bases not matched to a gene: 10. Germline CDR1 SGHRS, CDR2 YFSETQ. The CDR3 is CASSLGGGPPGGYTF. CDR3 bases: TGCGCCAGCAGCTTGGGAGGGGGCCCTCCAGGCGGCTACACCTTC.

This chain connects TRBV28 to TRBJ2-1, with 10 bases identical to TRBD2. Looked up from germline, CDR1 is MDHEN and CDR2 is SYDVKM. Germline trimming cut 5 bases from V and 10 bases from J; bases unmatched to any gene: 11. The CDR3 loop spans 15 amino acids. CDR3 residues: CASSHIGTSVSEQFF. The CDR3 DNA reads as TGTGCCAGCAGTCATATCGGGACTAGCGTTTCGGAGCAGTTCTTC.

The V gene is TRBV10-3, the J gene TRBJ2-2; maybe TRBD1 (5 bases). CDR3 size: 15 residues. V lost 2 bases and J lost 2, with 9 bases in between. Per germline, CDR1 ENHRY and CDR2 SYGVKD. Written as DNA, the CDR3 is TGTGCCATCAGTGAGCCACAGGAAAACACCGGGGAGCTGTTTTTT. Amino acids: CAISEPQENTGELFF.

The chain couples TRBV2 to TRBJ1-1, with 8 bases that match TRBD1. This CDR3 has 12 residues. The V gene end was trimmed by 7 bases and the J gene end by 5 bases; junction bases not matched to a gene: 3. Germline lookup yields CDR1 SNHLY and CDR2 FYNNEI. CDR3 in DNA: TGTGCCAGCAAGACAGGGGTTACTGAAGCTTTCTTT. Protein sequence: CASKTGVTEAFF.

The chain is built from TRBV7-9 and TRBJ1-5; perhaps TRBD1 as D (5 bases). Germline V gives CDR1 SEHNR, CDR2 FQNEAQ (reference sequence). Trimming removed 3 bases from V and 9 bases from J, with 9 bases in between. CDR3 length equals 12 residues. CDR3 residues: CASSFPGGPQHF. CDR3 coding DNA: TGTGCCAGCAGCTTTCCGGGGGGGCCCCAGCATTTT.

The chain's CDR3 is CSVDVGGIGTEAFF. The DNA for the CDR3 is TGCAGCGTTGATGTCGGGGGAATAGGCACTGAAGCTTTCTTT. V is TRBV29-1 and J is TRBJ1-1; D is possibly TRBD1 (5 bases). This CDR3 contains 14 residues. Trimming stripped 3 bases from V and 4 bases from J, with 15 bases between. From germline, CDR1 is SQVTM and CDR2 ANQGSEA.

The chain carries TRBV7-2 and TRBJ1-1, with D perhaps TRBD1 (6 bases). Per the germline V gene, CDR1 is SGHTA and CDR2 is FQGNSA. The ends were cut back, 5 bases at V and 6 bases at J, with 19 bases in the middle. This CDR3 region has 15 residues. The CDR3 bases are TGTGCCAGCAGCCCACAGACAGGCAGGTTGGCTGAAGCTTTCTTT. Protein: CASSPQTGRLAEAFF. Full variable domain (outside the CDR3, taken from reference TRBV7-2 and TRBJ1-1): GAGVSQSPSNKVTEKGKDVELRCDPISGHTALYWYRQSLGQGLEFLIYFQGNSAPDKSGLPSDRFSAERTGGSVSTLTIQRTQQEDSAVYLCASSPQTGRLAEAFFGQGTRLTVV.